This TCR beta chain was recorded in a study of T cells in Graves' hyperthyroidism and ophthalmopathy. Study information: Peripheral blood was obtained at initial diagnosis, preceding any treatment. Findings and limits, study-wide: The model forecast ophthalmopathy, anticipating it by a median around 6.5 months before onset.

On this clonotype itself: Its target is unknown.

When ophthalmopathy did not progress within 18 months, Graves' hyperthyroidism was considered stable. Not enrolled were patients with uncontrolled infection, other autoimmune disease, pregnancy or lactation. Amplification targeted TCR beta CDR3 regions from RNA transcripts. The HTBI primer set drove a first-round RT-PCR of the TCR CDR3. TCRdb re-called the multiplex PCR reads through MiXCR, storing one row per CDR3 protein. The sample has about 840,000 distinct CDR3 sequences, more than 30% seen once. CDR3 size: 14 residues. Unmatched junction bases numbered 4, after V lost 6 bases and J lost 4 bases. The V gene's germline CDR1 is LNHDA and CDR2 SQIVND (reference sequence).

The chain employs TRBV19 and TRBJ2-2; 8 nucleotides align to TRBD2. The origin of this receptor is a man aged 18 to 29 with Graves' hyperthyroidism. Sequenced material: blood. CDR3 DNA sequence: TGTGCCAGTAGCCCACGGGAGGGCACCGGGGAGCTGTTTTTT. The encoded protein is CASSPREGTGELFF.